Reported below is one T cell receptor (beta chain). Its cognate antigen is unknown. Method: immunoSEQ multiplex PCR; TCRdb's copy keeps in-frame clones and lacks some. The repertoire consists of about 2.1 million clones, with around 93% occurring once and the leading ten covering around 1.7%. Positive CCR7 selection of CD45RO-negative cells yielded the naive CD8 cells, and terminally differentiated effector memory CD45RA+ cells were excluded. This sample was included in a study of shared clonotypes between healthy human individuals. Overall study results and limits: Though the depth was large, rarefaction showed that sorted-subset sequencing was incomplete. The small donor group covered limited genetic and exposure diversity.

CDR3 length: 18 residues. V lost 2 bases and J 1 base, leaving 19 bases between the germline ends. Germline V gives CDR1 MGHRA, CDR2 YSYEKL. This chain joins TRBV4-1 and TRBJ2-3, with D perhaps assigned TRBD1 or TRBD2 (5 bases each). The origin of this receptor is a man aged 18 to 30 in good health. Some clones in this sample may be carry-over from other donors' samples. The material sequenced was naive CD8+ T cells from PBMCs. For the CDR3, the DNA is TGCGCCAGCAGCCAATTTGGGGGACGCCTGGCGGGCACAGATACGCAGTATTTT. Encoded protein: CASSQFGGRLAGTDTQYF.